This T cell receptor beta chain appears in the sequencing data of a study of tumor-infiltrating lymphocytes in primary liver carcinoma. For the study at large: Sequenced samples came back with roughly 3.65 to 8 million productive TCRbeta reads, and the counts looked alike across tissue types.

Turning to this clonotype: What it recognizes is unknown.

RNA isolated from unsorted whole blood supplied the blood RNA, with germline DNA also extracted. The patients lived with chronic HBV infection and had not yet received any treatment. CDR1 is SGHRS, CDR2 YFSETQ, per germline. The CDR3 spans 15 residues. The germline V and J ends were trimmed by 6 bases and 3 bases, with 15 bases remaining between them. General study points: A significantly higher top-250-clone fraction was found in tumors than in blood (p = 0.039).

The researchers produced TCR beta cDNA from about 510 ng total RNA with a constant-region primer. Slightly modified ARM-PCR served as the procedure for the TCR beta libraries. These libraries came from three rounds of nested multiplex PCR. Forward primers for TRBV1-TRBV30 and a C-beta reverse primer served the first two PCR rounds, at roughly 10 cycles each. One entry per CDR3 protein results from TCRdb running MiXCR on the multiplex PCR reads. The table records fewer than 400,000 distinct CDR3 sequences, over 55% of them present only once. The clonotype comes from a man between 40 and 49 years old with primary liver carcinoma and hepatitis B virus infection. Sequencing was performed on peripheral blood. J is TRBJ2-2 and V is TRBV5-1; D remains ambiguous. CDR3 DNA: TGCGCCAGCAACTTCCAAGGTCTGGACACCGGGGAGCTGTTTTTT. Translated: CASNFQGLDTGELFF.